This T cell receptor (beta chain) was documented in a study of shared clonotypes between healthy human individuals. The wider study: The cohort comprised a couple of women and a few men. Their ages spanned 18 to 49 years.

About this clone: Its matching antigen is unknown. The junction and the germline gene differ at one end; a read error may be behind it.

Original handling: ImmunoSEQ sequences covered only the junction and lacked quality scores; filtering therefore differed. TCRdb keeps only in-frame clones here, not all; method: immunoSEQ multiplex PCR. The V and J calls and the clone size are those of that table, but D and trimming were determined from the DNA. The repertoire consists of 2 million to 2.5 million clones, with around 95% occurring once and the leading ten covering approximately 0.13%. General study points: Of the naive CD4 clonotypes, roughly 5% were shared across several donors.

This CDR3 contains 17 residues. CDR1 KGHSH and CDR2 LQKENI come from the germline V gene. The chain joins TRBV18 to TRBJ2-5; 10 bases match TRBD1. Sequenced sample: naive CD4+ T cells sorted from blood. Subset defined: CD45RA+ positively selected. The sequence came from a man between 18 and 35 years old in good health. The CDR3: CASSAPTGGVIQETQYF. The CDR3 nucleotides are TGTGCCAGCTCAGCACCGACAGGGGGCGTAATCCAAGAGACCCAGTACTTC. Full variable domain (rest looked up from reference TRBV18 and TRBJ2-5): NAGVMQNPRHLVRRRGQEARLRCSPMKGHSHVYWYRQLPEEGLKFMVYLQKENIIDESGMPKERFSAEFPKEGPSILRIQQVVRGDSAAYFCASSAPTGGVIQETQYFGPGTRLLVL.